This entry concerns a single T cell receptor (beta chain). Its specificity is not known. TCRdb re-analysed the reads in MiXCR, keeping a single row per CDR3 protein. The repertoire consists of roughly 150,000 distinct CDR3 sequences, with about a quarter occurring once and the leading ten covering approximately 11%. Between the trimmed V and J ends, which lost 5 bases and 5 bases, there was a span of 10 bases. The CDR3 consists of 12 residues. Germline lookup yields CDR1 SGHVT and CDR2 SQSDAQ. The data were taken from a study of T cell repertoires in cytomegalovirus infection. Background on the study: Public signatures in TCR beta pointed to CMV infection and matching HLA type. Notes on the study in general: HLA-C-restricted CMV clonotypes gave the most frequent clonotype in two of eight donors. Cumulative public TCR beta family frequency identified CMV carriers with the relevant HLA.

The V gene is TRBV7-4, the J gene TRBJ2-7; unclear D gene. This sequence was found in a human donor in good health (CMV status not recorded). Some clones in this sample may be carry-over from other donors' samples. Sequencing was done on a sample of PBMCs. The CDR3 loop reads CASSIGWDEQYF. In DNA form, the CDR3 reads TGTGCCAGCAGCATTGGTTGGGACGAGCAGTACTTC.